One sample yielded the 24 T cell receptor beta chains listed below, sequenced in a study of blood T cell repertoires in COVID-19. Clones were read by immunoSEQ multiplex PCR, and TCRdb kept only the in-frame ones, dropping some. The table lists under 250,000 clones, just under 85% of them singletons, with around 6.4% in the top ten. Material: peripheral blood. The receptors were gathered from a woman aged 60-75 years with active or convalescent COVID-19.

This sequence joins TRBV6-5 and TRBJ1-6; D is perhaps TRBD1 (6 bases). Trimming removed 4 bases from V and 5 bases from J, with 15 bases in between. The CDR3 covers 16 residues. Per germline, CDR1 MNHEY and CDR2 SVGAGI. CDR3 nucleotide sequence: TGTGCCAGCAGTTTGTTTGGGGGCCGAGATAATTCACCCCTCCACTTT. It specifies CASSLFGGRDNSPLHF.

The chain links TRBV2 to TRBJ2-7; TRBD1 matches at 8 bases. V trimming: 3 bases; J trimming: 3 bases; junction bases outside the gene matches: 4. Germline V gene data show CDR1 as SNHLY and CDR2 as FYNNEI. This CDR3 has 14 residues. The CDR3 DNA reads as TGTGCCAGCAGTGACAGGGGGCAATTCTACGAGCAGTACTTC. It yields the protein CASSDRGQFYEQYF.

The J gene is TRBJ2-4, the V gene TRBV27; D possibly corresponds to TRBD2 (6 bases). Germline assignment: CDR1 MNHEY and CDR2 SMNVEV (reference sequence). The CDR3 is 15 residues long. The V end was cut by 3 bases, the J end by 1 base, with 10 bases between. This CDR3 reads CASSFLAGAKNIQYF. As DNA, the CDR3 is TGTGCCAGCAGTTTTCTGGCGGGGGCCAAAAACATTCAGTACTTC.

This clone was observed once. The chain couples TRBV27 to TRBJ2-3; possible D gene TRBD2, 6 bases. V was clipped by 8 bases and J by 0 bases, with 15 bases between them. The CDR3 is made up of 15 amino acids. CDR1 MNHEY and CDR2 SMNVEV come from the germline V gene (reference sequence). In nucleotides, the CDR3 is TGTGCCAGCTCGTCGGGGACTTATAGCACAGATACGCAGTATTTT. Its protein is CASSSGTYSTDTQYF.

The rearrangement links TRBV10-3 to TRBJ1-1; D perhaps matches TRBD1 (5 bases). The length of the CDR3 is 16 residues. Germline CDR1 is ENHRY and CDR2 is SYGVKD. V was pared by 4 bases and J by 1 base, with 16 bases between. CDR3 DNA: TGTGCCATCAGTGCCCCCCAGGGACTGCAGAACACTGAAGCTTTCTTT. Amino acid sequence: CAISAPQGLQNTEAFF.

The genes are TRBV11-3 and TRBJ2-1; 8 bases are a match to TRBD2. Trimming cost V 0 bases and J 0 bases; bases outside gene matches: 10. The CDR3 is 19 amino acids. Looked up from germline, CDR1 is SGHNT and CDR2 is YENEEA. CDR3 protein: CASSLEGDSGDFSYNEQFF. CDR3 DNA: TGTGCCAGCAGCTTAGAGGGGGATAGCGGGGACTTCTCCTACAATGAGCAGTTCTTC. Looking up the rest from reference TRBV11-3 and TRBJ2-1 gives the full variable domain: EAGVVQSPRYKIIEKKQPVAFWCNPISGHNTLYWYLQNLGQGPELLIRYENEEAVDDSQLPKDRFSAERLKGVDSTLKIQPAELGDSAVYLCASSLEGDSGDFSYNEQFFGPGTRLTVL.

CDR3 DNA: TGTGCCAGCTCGCCTGGCCAGTATGAGCAGTTCTTC. This codes for CASSPGQYEQFF. V is TRBV18 and J is TRBJ2-1; D is unresolved. V was cut by 6 bases and J by 8 bases, with 11 bases left in between. The CDR3 loop spans 12 amino acids. Looked up from germline, CDR1 is KGHSH and CDR2 is LQKENI. Filled out from reference TRBV18 and TRBJ2-1, the complete variable domain reads NAGVMQNPRHLVRRRGQEARLRCSPMKGHSHVYWYRQLPEEGLKFMVYLQKENIIDESGMPKERFSAEFPKEGPSILRIQQVVRGDSAAYFCASSPGQYEQFFGPGTRLTVL.

The chain couples TRBV11-3 to TRBJ2-2, with D perhaps TRBD1 (6 bases). CDR1 is SGHNT, CDR2 YENEEA, per germline. V was cut by 4 bases and J by 4 bases, with 10 bases left in between. The length of the CDR3 is 14 residues. CDR3 in DNA: TGTGCCAGCAGCTACAGGGTTAGCACCGGGGAGCTGTTTTTT. It yields the protein CASSYRVSTGELFF.

The V gene is TRBV18, the J gene TRBJ2-3, with 10 bases identical to TRBD1. The CDR3 spans 15 residues. V shed 5 bases, J shed 3 bases, and the junction held 5 bases outside the gene matches. In germline, CDR1 is KGHSH, CDR2 LQKENI. As DNA, the CDR3 is TGTGCCAGCTCAGAACGACAGGGGGCGACAGATACGCAGTATTTT. Residues: CASSERQGATDTQYF.

The CDR3 nucleotides read TGTGCCAGCAGTTCGACAGGGACCACTTCCCCCCTCCACTTT. This translates into CASSSTGTTSPLHF. The V call is TRBV2, the J call TRBJ1-6; 7 nucleotides agree with TRBD1. Germline V gene lookup returns CDR1 SNHLY and CDR2 FYNNEI. The V and J ends lost 5 bases and 13 bases, in that order; junction bases with no gene match: 11. The CDR3 is 14 residues long. The full variable domain, completed using reference TRBV2 and TRBJ1-6, is EPEVTQTPSHQVTQMGQEVILRCVPISNHLYFYWYRQILGQKVEFLVSFYNNEISEKSEIFDDQFSVERPDGSNFTLKIRSTKLEDSAMYFCASSSTGTTSPLHFGNGTRLTVT.

The rearrangement joins TRBV28 to TRBJ1-5, with 11 nucleotides matching TRBD1. CDR1 MDHEN and CDR2 SYDVKM come from the germline V gene. This CDR3 is built from 15 residues. Losses at the gene ends were 5 bases for V and 5 bases for J; bases not matched to a gene: 5. CDR3 in DNA: TGTGCCAGCAGTATCCCGGACAGGGGGCATCAGCCCCAGCATTTT. Encoded protein: CASSIPDRGHQPQHF.

J is TRBJ1-2 and V is TRBV27, with TRBD1 identical over 10 bases. The CDR3 sequence is 15 residues long. Trimming removed 2 bases from V and 4 bases from J; junction bases left unmatched: 4. The germline V gene encodes CDR1 MNHEY and CDR2 SMNVEV (reference sequence). The CDR3 DNA reads as TGTGCCAGCAGTTTACGCGGGACAGGGGCCTATGGCTACACCTTC. Amino acids: CASSLRGTGAYGYTF.

This clone appeared a single time. This chain uses TRBV5-1 with TRBJ2-1; 11 positions agree with TRBD2. Germline CDR1 reads SGHRS; CDR2 reads YFSETQ. This CDR3 is 16 amino acids long. V lost 2 bases to trimming and J lost 7 bases; unmatched junction nucleotides: 8. CDR3 region: CASSFLLAGVRNEQFF. The DNA for the CDR3 is TGCGCCAGCAGCTTCCTACTAGCGGGAGTAAGGAATGAGCAGTTCTTC. Variable domain in full (rest from reference TRBV5-1 and TRBJ2-1): KAGVTQTPRYLIKTRGQQVTLSCSPISGHRSVSWYQQTPGQGLQFLFEYFSETQRNKGNFPGRFSGRQFSNSRSEMNVSTLELGDSALYLCASSFLLAGVRNEQFFGPGTRLTVL.

The CDR3: CASSSQTGNEQFF. The CDR3 coding sequence is TGTGCCAGTAGTTCTCAGACTGGCAATGAGCAGTTCTTC. This chain uses TRBV19 with TRBJ2-1; D remains unclear. The V and J ends lost 5 bases and 6 bases respectively, with 11 bases between them. The CDR3 runs to 13 residues. Looked up from germline, CDR1 is LNHDA and CDR2 is SQIVND (reference sequence). The complete variable domain, with remaining parts taken from reference TRBV19 and TRBJ2-1, reads DGGITQSPKYLFRKEGQNVTLSCEQNLNHDAMYWYRQDPGQGLRLIYYSQIVNDFQKGDIAEGYSVSREKKESFPLTVTSAQKNPTAFYLCASSSQTGNEQFFGPGTRLTVL.

The chain is built from TRBV5-5 and TRBJ2-1, with TRBD2 matching 10 bases. V lost 7 bases, J lost 8 bases, and 9 bases stayed unmatched. CDR1 is SGHKS and CDR2 is YYEKEE in the germline V gene (reference sequence). This CDR3 spans 14 amino acids. CDR3: CASCYVSGRDEQFF. As DNA, the CDR3 is TGTGCCAGCTGCTACGTAAGCGGGAGGGATGAGCAGTTCTTC.

The count of this clone is one. This sequence joins TRBV18 and TRBJ2-7, with 9 bases lining up with TRBD2. This CDR3 spans 16 amino acids. Unmatched junction bases numbered 10, after V lost 5 bases and J lost 2 bases. Germline CDR1 reads KGHSH; CDR2 reads LQKENI. The CDR3 protein is CASSREAGGRPYEQYF. Here the CDR3 DNA reads TGTGCCAGCTCAAGGGAAGCGGGAGGCCGCCCCTACGAGCAGTACTTC.

The V call is TRBV19, the J call TRBJ2-5; 7 bases align to TRBD1. This CDR3 spans 15 amino acids. CDR1 LNHDA and CDR2 SQIVND come from the germline V gene (reference sequence). The junction had 7 bases not matched to a gene; V was cut back by 4 bases and J by 2 bases. This chain's CDR3 is CASSTPGGAQETQYF. CDR3 coding DNA: TGTGCCAGTAGTACCCCAGGGGGTGCGCAAGAGACCCAGTACTTC.

The chain carries TRBV4-2 and TRBJ2-3; 14 bases line up with TRBD2. V was pared by 0 bases and J by 6 bases, with 8 bases of the junction left unmatched. Germline V gene sequence: CDR1 LGHNA, CDR2 YNFKEQ. This CDR3 is built from 18 residues. CDR3 in amino acids: CASSQDLGLAGAADTQYF. CDR3 DNA: TGTGCCAGCAGCCAAGATCTGGGACTAGCGGGAGCGGCTGATACGCAGTATTTT.

This clone appeared a few times. In the same sample, other DNA sequences code for this CDR3. The chain joins TRBV7-2 to TRBJ1-1; 10 positions agree with TRBD1. The CDR3 covers 15 residues. The J segment lost 3 bases and the V segment lost 1 base, leaving 2 bases of the junction unmatched. Germline V CDR1 and CDR2: SGHTA, FQGNSA. CDR3 sequence (DNA): TGTGCCAGCAGCTTAGATGGGACAGGGGACACTGAAGCTTTCTTT. This translates into CASSLDGTGDTEAFF.

The chain recombines TRBV5-4 with TRBJ2-5; D may be TRBD2 (6 bases). The CDR3 sequence is 13 residues long. Trimming left V 4 bases short and J 0 bases short, with 7 bases between. Germline CDR1 and CDR2: SGHNT and YYREEE (reference sequence). CDR3 sequence (DNA): TGTGCCAGCAGCCCTAGCGACCAAGAGACCCAGTACTTC. As protein: CASSPSDQETQYF.

The chain joins TRBV27 to TRBJ2-7, with 9 bases that match TRBD2. Germline lookup yields CDR1 MNHEY and CDR2 SMNVEV (reference sequence). This CDR3 region has 15 residues. V shed 3 bases and J 4 bases; nucleotides not matched to a gene: 7. CDR3 protein: CASSFGSGSGYEQYF. Here the CDR3 DNA reads TGTGCCAGCAGTTTTGGTAGCGGGAGTGGTTACGAGCAGTACTTC.

The V gene is TRBV9, the J gene TRBJ2-5; D possibly corresponds to TRBD2 (5 bases). V was clipped by 0 bases and J by 5 bases, with 17 bases between them. The CDR3 sequence is 16 residues long. CDR1 is SGDLS, CDR2 YYNGEE, per germline. CDR3 sequence: CASSVGVGVPWETQYF. CDR3 nucleotide sequence: TGTGCCAGCAGCGTAGGAGTGGGAGTGCCTTGGGAGACCCAGTACTTC.

The chain is built from TRBV30 and TRBJ2-1; tentatively, D is TRBD2 (6 bases). Germline V gene lookup returns CDR1 GTSNPN and CDR2 SVGIG (reference sequence). The CDR3 has 18 residues. The V end lost 2 bases, the J end lost 0 bases, and 20 bases lay between the germline ends. CDR3 amino acids: CAWSPPGVGALSYNEQFF. CDR3 DNA: TGTGCCTGGAGTCCCCCGGGAGTGGGAGCGCTCTCCTACAATGAGCAGTTCTTC.

The chain has TRBV4-1 and TRBJ2-3; D possibly corresponds to TRBD2 (6 bases). V was pared by 4 bases and J by 6 bases, with 8 bases between. This CDR3 has 12 residues. CDR1 MGHRA and CDR2 YSYEKL come from the germline V gene. DNA for the CDR3: TGCGCCAGCAGCCTGACTAGGGATACGCAGTATTTT. It yields the protein CASSLTRDTQYF.